Each of the 31 T cell receptor beta chains below was sequenced from the same sample in a study of identical twins. MiXCR was run by TCRdb on the 5' RACE reads, yielding one entry per CDR3 protein. The data show some 660,000 distinct CDR3 sequences, about 9.4% seen once. These same data were also listed under a study on yellow fever vaccine responses in identical twins.

Sequences were obtained from PBMCs. These receptors all come from a woman in her late teens or twenties in good health.

There are many counts of this clonotype. This chain connects TRBV5-1 to TRBJ2-7; D not resolved. Trimming pared 0 bases from V and 0 bases from J, leaving 10 bases between. The germline V gene encodes CDR1 SGHRS and CDR2 YFSETQ. The CDR3 loop spans 15 amino acids. For the CDR3, the DNA is TGCGCCAGCAGCTTGGCTCAGGCTTACTCCTACGAGCAGTACTTC. As protein: CASSLAQAYSYEQYF.

This clonotype occurred a few times. The chain is built from TRBV27 and TRBJ1-1, with a possible D match to TRBD1 (5 bases). The CDR3 is 14 amino acids. From germline, CDR1 is MNHEY and CDR2 SMNVEV (reference sequence). V shed 3 bases and J shed 5 bases, with 13 bases lying between them. For the CDR3, the DNA is TGTGCCAGCAGTTTCACCAGGGAGGGGACTGAAGCTTTCTTT. Translation: CASSFTREGTEAFF.

This clonotype was seen ten or more times. This chain uses TRBV29-1 with TRBJ2-3; 9 bases agree with TRBD1. This CDR3 has 16 amino acids. Looked up from germline, CDR1 is SQVTM and CDR2 is ANQGSEA. CDR3 nucleotide sequence: TGCAGTTTCAAACCAACAGGGGGCTTCGGAACAGATACGCAGTATTTT. Encoded protein: CSFKPTGGFGTDTQYF.

This clonotype has a handful of counts. The V gene is TRBV20-1, the J gene TRBJ2-7; 11 bases line up with TRBD2. This CDR3 comprises 16 residues. Germline V gene data show CDR1 as DFQATT and CDR2 as SNEGSKA (reference sequence). J gave up 3 bases and V 5 bases, and 12 bases lay outside the gene matches. The CDR3 region has the DNA TGCAGTGCTGCCGGGACTAGCGGAGACGCCTACTACGAGCAGTACTTC. The encoded protein is CSAAGTSGDAYYEQYF.

About this clonotype: This may come from a read error, since a much larger clone is one base off. This chain joins TRBV28 and TRBJ1-5, with 8 positions matching TRBD1. This CDR3 has 17 residues. CDR1 MDHEN and CDR2 SYDVKM come from the germline V gene. The junction had 10 bases not matched to a gene; V was cut back by 1 base and J by 5 bases. The CDR3 reads CASSLLGSDRAHQPQHF. CDR3 in DNA: TGTGCCAGCAGTTTATTGGGGTCGGACAGGGCCCATCAGCCCCAGCATTTT.

J is TRBJ1-3 and V is TRBV7-8; 7 bases match TRBD1. V trimming: 1 base; J trimming: 1 base; junction bases outside the gene matches: 16. Germline V gives CDR1 SGHVS, CDR2 FQNEAQ. This CDR3 has 20 residues. CDR3 protein: CASSLVSIIGQAQSGNTIYF. CDR3 bases: TGTGCCAGCAGCTTAGTTTCGATCATTGGACAGGCACAATCTGGAAACACCATATATTTT. Looking up the rest from reference TRBV7-8 and TRBJ1-3 gives the full variable domain: GAGVSQSPRYKVAKRGQDVALRCDPISGHVSLFWYQQALGQGPEFLTYFQNEAQLDKSGLPSDRFFAERPEGSVSTLKIQRTQQEDSAVYLCASSLVSIIGQAQSGNTIYFGEGSWLTVV.

This clonotype was observed a handful of times. The chain couples TRBV24-1 to TRBJ2-2, with 8 nucleotides matching TRBD1. The length of the CDR3 is 15 residues. The germline V gene encodes CDR1 KGHDR and CDR2 SFDVKD. After removal of 4 bases from V and 7 bases from J, the junction contained 7 bases not matched to a gene. Here the CDR3 DNA reads TGTGCCACCAGTGACGGGACAGGAAGCATCGGGGAGCTGTTTTTT. This gives the protein CATSDGTGSIGELFF.

The V and J genes are TRBV14 and TRBJ2-2, with TRBD2 matching over 9 bases. Germline lookup yields CDR1 SGHDN and CDR2 FVKESK. The V segment lost 4 bases and the J segment 2 bases; nucleotides outside the gene matches: 11. This CDR3 is 18 amino acids long. CDR3 nucleotides: TGTGCCAGCAGCCGATGGACTAGCGTGGGGCTTAACACCGGGGAGCTGTTTTTT. It yields the protein CASSRWTSVGLNTGELFF.

This clonotype occurred a few times. The chain joins TRBV20-1 to TRBJ2-1; no firm D call. The CDR3 has 14 amino acids. Trimming pared 0 bases from V and 5 bases from J, leaving 11 bases between. CDR1 and CDR2 from the germline V gene are DFQATT and SNEGSKA (reference sequence). The CDR3 reads CSARDMPSDNEQFF. In DNA, the CDR3 is TGCAGTGCTAGAGATATGCCCTCAGACAATGAGCAGTTCTTC.

This clonotype has more than one count but fewer than ten. The rearrangement uses TRBV5-1 and TRBJ2-7; possibly TRBD1 or TRBD2 for D (6 bases each). Trimming shortened V by 0 bases and J by 6 bases, and 13 bases separated the two germline ends. The germline CDR1 and CDR2 sequences are SGHRS and YFSETQ. The CDR3 has 14 residues. The CDR3 here is CASSLEVRGGEQYF. DNA for the CDR3: TGCGCCAGCAGCTTGGAAGTCAGGGGAGGCGAGCAGTACTTC.

This clonotype came up a few times. The rearrangement uses TRBV27 and TRBJ2-3; D is unresolved. The CDR3 covers 13 residues. V lost 2 bases and J 4 bases, leaving 7 bases between the germline ends. Germline CDR1 is MNHEY and CDR2 is SMNVEV (reference sequence). Here the CDR3 reads CASSLVYPDTQYF. In DNA form, the CDR3 reads TGTGCCAGCAGTTTAGTCTACCCAGATACGCAGTATTTT.

The sample holds many counts of this clonotype. The genes are TRBV7-9 and TRBJ1-3, with 10 bases matching TRBD1. Germline V gene lookup returns CDR1 SEHNR and CDR2 FQNEAQ (reference sequence). This CDR3 is 16 amino acids long. Trimming at V came to 3 bases and at J to 5 bases, leaving 7 bases not matched to a gene. CDR3 in amino acids: CASSFPGTGVRNTIYF. DNA for the CDR3: TGTGCCAGCAGCTTTCCCGGGACAGGGGTTAGAAACACCATATATTTT.

J is TRBJ1-4 and V is TRBV4-1; D is uncertain. CDR1 and CDR2 from the germline V gene are MGHRA and YSYEKL. Trimming pared 0 bases from V and 3 bases from J, leaving 8 bases between. The CDR3 is 15 amino acids. In DNA, the CDR3 is TGCGCCAGCAGCCAAGATGGGAAACCTAATGAAAAACTGTTTTTT. This codes for CASSQDGKPNEKLFF.

The chain is built from TRBV5-6 and TRBJ2-3; a weak D match, TRBD2 (5 bases). CDR3 length equals 15 residues. Germline lookup yields CDR1 SGHDT and CDR2 YYEEEE. Trimming stripped 4 bases from V and 2 bases from J, with 14 bases between. CDR3 amino acids: CASSPDWPVTDTQYF. In DNA, the CDR3 is TGTGCCAGCAGCCCGGACTGGCCTGTCACAGATACGCAGTATTTT. Looking up the rest from reference TRBV5-6 and TRBJ2-3 gives the full variable domain: DAGVTQSPTHLIKTRGQQVTLRCSPKSGHDTVSWYQQALGQGPQFIFQYYEEEERQRGNFPDRFSGHQFPNYSSELNVNALLLGDSALYLCASSPDWPVTDTQYFGPGTRLTVL.

V and J are TRBV19 and TRBJ2-7; a possible D gene is TRBD2 (6 bases). The length of the CDR3 is 15 residues. Trimming left V 6 bases short and J 0 bases short, with 15 bases between. Germline CDR1 and CDR2: LNHDA and SQIVND (reference sequence). The CDR3 here is CASREGSGDSYEQYF. Written as DNA, the CDR3 is TGTGCCAGTAGGGAGGGCAGCGGAGACTCCTACGAGCAGTACTTC.

This clonotype has ten or more counts. The rearrangement uses TRBV15 and TRBJ2-5; the match to TRBD1 covers 8 bases. V lost 0 bases and J lost 5; bases outside the gene matches: 5. Germline CDR1 reads LNHNV; CDR2 reads YYDKDF (reference sequence). The CDR3 runs to 15 residues. CDR3 coding DNA: TGTGCCACCAGCAGAGAAGGACAGGGCCTTGAGACCCAGTACTTC. This encodes CATSREGQGLETQYF. Full variable domain (rest looked up from reference TRBV15 and TRBJ2-5): DAMVIQNPRYQVTQFGKPVTLSCSQTLNHNVMYWYQQKSSQAPKLLFHYYDKDFNNEADTPDNFQSRRPNTSFCFLDIRSPGLGDTAMYLCATSREGQGLETQYFGPGTRLLVL.

This clonotype was recorded at least ten times. The J gene is TRBJ2-1, the V gene TRBV20-1; no clear D gene. CDR1 DFQATT and CDR2 SNEGSKA come from the germline V gene (reference sequence). Trimming took 0 bases from V and 7 from J, leaving 7 bases between them. CDR3 length equals 12 residues. CDR3 coding DNA: TGCAGTGCTAGAGAAGGGTGGAATGAGCAGTTCTTC. Protein sequence: CSAREGWNEQFF.

The CDR3 nucleotides read TGTGCCAGCAGCTTGGCCAGGGACAACAATGAGCAGTTCTTC. Its translation: CASSLARDNNEQFF. The gene calls are TRBV7-9 and TRBJ2-1; weak D call: TRBD1 (6 bases). V shed 3 bases and J shed 5 bases, with 11 bases lying between them. CDR1 and CDR2 from the germline V gene are SEHNR and FQNEAQ (reference sequence). The length of the CDR3 is 14 residues.

J is TRBJ2-7 and V is TRBV14; no clear D. CDR1 and CDR2 (germline): SGHDN, FVKESK. This CDR3 has 14 residues. Trimming took off 3 bases at V and 3 bases at J, with 12 bases between the two ends. In nucleotides, the CDR3 is TGTGCCAGCAGCCAGTATGTGGGGTACTACGAGCAGTACTTC. This sequence encodes CASSQYVGYYEQYF.

This clonotype was seen more than once but under ten times. This chain connects TRBV20-1 to TRBJ2-7; D tentatively fits TRBD1 or TRBD2 (5 bases each). The CDR3 length is 16 residues. Per the germline V gene, CDR1 is DFQATT and CDR2 is SNEGSKA (reference sequence). Trimming removed 0 bases from V and 2 bases from J, with 17 bases in between. CDR3 DNA sequence: TGCAGTGCTAGAGAGCCTAATTCGGGACGGACCTACGAGCAGTACTTC. Its protein product is CSAREPNSGRTYEQYF.

The CDR3 reads CASSLGLAGGKETQYF. In DNA form, the CDR3 reads TGTGCCAGCAGCTTAGGGCTAGCGGGGGGTAAAGAGACCCAGTACTTC. The J gene is TRBJ2-5, the V gene TRBV7-2; 11 positions match TRBD2. Per the germline V gene, CDR1 is SGHTA and CDR2 is FQGNSA. V shed 1 base and J 3 bases; nucleotides not matched to a gene: 4. This CDR3 spans 16 amino acids.

The CDR3 is CASSSRPGQSYNEQFF. The CDR3 DNA sequence: TGTGCCAGCAGCTCAAGGCCGGGACAGTCCTACAATGAGCAGTTCTTC. The chain links TRBV7-9 to TRBJ2-1, with 7 bases aligning to TRBD1. CDR1 and CDR2 from the germline V gene are SEHNR and FQNEAQ (reference sequence). The trim removed 4 bases at V and 1 base at J, leaving 7 bases unmatched. The CDR3 extends over 16 amino acids.

This clonotype was seen more than once but under ten times. The V gene is TRBV21-1, the J gene TRBJ2-3; the table's D gene call, TRBD1, was not cross checked with the DNA. TRBV21-1 is tagged as a pseudogene. This CDR3 region has 14 residues. The CDR3: CASPGGRATDTQYF. DNA for the CDR3: TGTGCCAGCCCCGGGGGGCGAGCCACAGATACGCAGTATTTT.

This clonotype was found a few times. V is TRBV4-1 and J is TRBJ2-3; perhaps TRBD1 as D (5 bases). The CDR3 has 15 residues. Germline lookup yields CDR1 MGHRA and CDR2 YSYEKL. The V end was cut by 2 bases, the J end by 4 bases, with 13 bases between. CDR3 loop: CASSQFRERADTQYF. CDR3 DNA: TGCGCCAGCAGCCAATTCAGGGAACGTGCAGATACGCAGTATTTT.

The V call is TRBV20-1, the J call TRBJ2-3, with 7 bases aligning to TRBD2. Trimming took 0 bases from V and 6 from J; bases not matched to a gene: 9. The germline V gene encodes CDR1 DFQATT and CDR2 SNEGSKA (reference sequence). The CDR3 totals 15 residues. The CDR3: CSARDLRGGGDTQYF. For the CDR3, the DNA is TGCAGTGCTAGAGATCTGCGCGGGGGTGGGGATACGCAGTATTTT.

This clonotype was picked up many times. V is TRBV11-2 and J is TRBJ1-1, with D uncertain. V lost 5 bases and J 0 bases, leaving 16 bases between the germline ends. Germline V gives CDR1 SGHAT, CDR2 FQNNGV. The CDR3 is 16 residues long. DNA for the CDR3: TGTGCCAGCAGCCGCGAAGCTCGGCAGATGAACACTGAAGCTTTCTTT. Protein: CASSREARQMNTEAFF.

The CDR3 sequence is CASSPEQGLVHEQFF. In nucleotides, the CDR3 is TGCGCCAGCAGCCCCGAGCAGGGACTAGTTCATGAGCAGTTCTTC. The chain carries TRBV4-1 and TRBJ2-1, with TRBD2 matching over 8 bases. Germline V gives CDR1 MGHRA, CDR2 YSYEKL. The CDR3 contains 15 residues. The junction had 10 bases not matched to a gene; V was cut back by 4 bases and J by 8 bases.

The chain carries TRBV4-3 and TRBJ2-3; TRBD2 agrees at 12 bases. The V gene's germline CDR1 is LGHNA and CDR2 YSLEER. The V gene end was trimmed by 4 bases and the J gene end by 0 bases; junction bases not matched to a gene: 8. The CDR3 is made up of 18 amino acids. The CDR3 loop is CASSPTSGRSTSTDTQYF. CDR3 sequence (DNA): TGCGCCAGCAGCCCCACTAGCGGGAGGTCGACTAGCACAGATACGCAGTATTTT.

This clonotype was counted only a few times. This chain connects TRBV29-1 to TRBJ2-7; D unresolved. The germline V gene has CDR1 SQVTM and CDR2 ANQGSEA. V was shortened by 1 base and J by 2 bases, with 9 bases between the two germline ends. The CDR3 totals 13 residues. CDR3 sequence reads: CSVEGVGTYEQYF. CDR3 coding DNA: TGCAGCGTTGAAGGGGTGGGAACCTACGAGCAGTACTTC.

Comments on this clonotype: With a much larger clone just one base away, this may be a read error. V gene TRBV7-3 combines with J gene TRBJ1-1; perhaps TRBD1 as D (5 bases). The CDR3 has 13 residues. Germline V gene lookup returns CDR1 SGHTA and CDR2 FQGTGA. Trimming removed 5 bases at V and 1 base at J, with 8 bases between. Here the CDR3 reads CASSQQENTEAFF. DNA of the CDR3: TGTGCCAGCAGCCAACAGGAGAACACTGAAGCTTTCTTT.

This clonotype was observed a few times. The chain uses TRBV6-1 and TRBJ2-7, with 7 nucleotides matching TRBD1. Per germline, CDR1 MNHNS and CDR2 SASEGT. This CDR3 comprises 13 residues. Germline trimming cut 4 bases from V and 3 bases from J; bases unmatched to any gene: 3. Written as DNA, the CDR3 is TGTGCCAGCAGTGGGGACAGAATCTACGAGCAGTACTTC. It codes for CASSGDRIYEQYF.